These 27 T cell receptor beta chains were all obtained from the same sample, sequenced in a study of beta chain features in type 1 diabetes. Expressed TCRB transcripts got sequenced, as all isolated RNA was reverse transcribed. Assay used: immunoSEQ multiplex PCR; TCRdb lists only in-frame clones, some missing. The table lists 330,000 or so clones, 11% to 15% of them singletons. Sequencing input: central memory CD4+ T cells from blood. The receptors were sampled from a man aged 25-40 years in good health.

The chain is built from TRBV5-4 and TRBJ1-2; possible D gene TRBD1, 5 bases. With 3 bases removed from V and 8 bases from J, the gap between germline ends came to 17 bases. The CDR3 totals 14 residues. In germline, CDR1 is SGHNT, CDR2 YYREEE (reference sequence). Written as DNA, the CDR3 is TGTGCCAGCAGCTCCGCCCCGGGGCTTCGGGGCTACACCTTC. Translated, it gives CASSSAPGLRGYTF.

The V and J genes are TRBV30 and TRBJ1-1; D remains unclear. Trimming left V 0 bases short and J 4 bases short, with 9 bases between. This CDR3 contains 13 residues. The germline gives CDR1 GTSNPN, CDR2 SVGIG (reference sequence). The CDR3 region has the DNA TGTGCCTGGAGTGTATCGGGCCGCACTGAAGCTTTCTTT. Amino acid sequence: CAWSVSGRTEAFF.

This clone was seen a handful of times. The chain joins TRBV7-2 to TRBJ1-6; 7 bases agree with TRBD1. The trim removed 1 base at V and 9 bases at J, leaving 6 bases unmatched. This CDR3 has 15 amino acids. The germline V gene has CDR1 SGHTA and CDR2 FQGNSA. CDR3 sequence (DNA): TGTGCCAGCAGCTTAGAGGGCAGGGGGAGTTCACCCCTCCACTTT. Translated, it gives CASSLEGRGSSPLHF.

In this sample, this clone turned up many times. This chain joins TRBV7-2 and TRBJ1-1; tentatively, D is TRBD1 (6 bases). In germline, CDR1 is SGHTA, CDR2 FQGNSA. The CDR3 is 15 residues long. Trimming took 5 bases from V and 1 from J, leaving 14 bases between them. The CDR3 DNA is TGTGCCAGCAGCCCAAACAGGGTTGCGAACACTGAAGCTTTCTTT. This codes for CASSPNRVANTEAFF.

The chain is built from TRBV4-2 and TRBJ2-1; TRBD2 aligns across 9 bases. This CDR3 spans 13 amino acids. Germline-derived CDR1 and CDR2 are LGHNA and YNFKEQ. V lost 0 bases, J lost 9 bases, and 0 bases stayed unmatched. CDR3 region: CASSQEAGGEQFF. CDR3 coding DNA: TGTGCCAGCAGCCAAGAAGCGGGAGGTGAGCAGTTCTTC.

This clone was counted ten times or more. The chain carries TRBV29-1 and TRBJ2-2; D may be TRBD1 or TRBD2 (6 bases each). The CDR3 contains 15 residues. Germline-derived CDR1 and CDR2 are SQVTM and ANQGSEA. Trimming removed 7 bases from V and 0 bases from J, with 15 bases in between. In DNA form, the CDR3 reads TGCAGCGCACAAGGGGGGCTCGCGAACACCGGGGAGCTGTTTTTT. Translating it yields CSAQGGLANTGELFF.

This clone was recorded at least ten times. The rearrangement joins TRBV19 to TRBJ2-1, with D possibly TRBD2 on 7 matching bases. Trimming took off 5 bases at V and 5 bases at J, with 13 bases between the two ends. The CDR3 runs 14 residues. Per the germline V gene, CDR1 is LNHDA and CDR2 is SQIVND (reference sequence). CDR3 coding DNA: TGTGCCAGTAGTGCGGGGGCCCTTCACAATGAGCAGTTCTTC. Amino acids: CASSAGALHNEQFF. Filled out from reference TRBV19 and TRBJ2-1, the complete variable domain reads DGGITQSPKYLFRKEGQNVTLSCEQNLNHDAMYWYRQDPGQGLRLIYYSQIVNDFQKGDIAEGYSVSREKKESFPLTVTSAQKNPTAFYLCASSAGALHNEQFFGPGTRLTVL.

The rearrangement joins TRBV6-6 to TRBJ2-3, with 13 bases identical to TRBD2. V shed 6 bases, J shed 4 bases, and the junction held 4 bases outside the gene matches. Per germline, CDR1 MNHNY and CDR2 SVGAGI (reference sequence). The CDR3 is made up of 15 amino acids. Written as DNA, the CDR3 is TGTGCCAGCAGCCCCGGGACTAGCGGGGCAGATACGCAGTATTTT. Translated, it gives CASSPGTSGADTQYF.

In its sample, this clone was seen many times. The V call is TRBV14, the J call TRBJ2-7, with D perhaps matching TRBD2 (5 bases). The germline V and J ends were trimmed by 3 bases and 7 bases, with 28 bases remaining between them. CDR1 is SGHDN, CDR2 FVKESK, per germline. This CDR3 region has 18 residues. CDR3 sequence (DNA): TGTGCCAGCAGCCAGGGTGCGTCTTTCTGGATCGGCCGCGGGGAGCAGTACTTC. It specifies CASSQGASFWIGRGEQYF.

This chain connects TRBV27 to TRBJ1-2, with D hard to call. V lost 3 bases and J lost 8, with 16 bases in between. The germline V gene has CDR1 MNHEY and CDR2 SMNVEV (reference sequence). The CDR3 has 14 residues. CDR3 nucleotides: TGTGCCAGCAGTTTGTCGCGGGGTGGTTTGGGCTACACCTTC. This encodes CASSLSRGGLGYTF.

A few counts support this clone. The rearrangement joins TRBV4-3 to TRBJ2-3; 12 bases are a match to TRBD2. Looked up from germline, CDR1 is LGHNA and CDR2 is YSLEER. The CDR3 spans 18 residues. Trimming cost V 1 base and J 5 bases; bases outside gene matches: 10. CDR3 DNA: TGCGCCAGCAGCCAAGTCCCTAGCGGGAGGGCCTTAGGAGATACGCAGTATTTT. Encoded protein: CASSQVPSGRALGDTQYF.

This clone appeared a few times. The chain couples TRBV6-6 to TRBJ1-6; no definite D call. V lost 0 bases and J 8 bases, leaving 14 bases between the germline ends. From germline, CDR1 is MNHNY and CDR2 SVGAGI (reference sequence). The CDR3 consists of 16 residues. CDR3 sequence: CASSYSWPQRDSPLHF. The CDR3 nucleotides are TGTGCCAGCAGTTACTCGTGGCCCCAAAGGGATTCACCCCTCCACTTT.

This chain links TRBV7-2 with TRBJ2-1, with 7 bases that match TRBD1. J was trimmed by 5 bases and V by 5 bases; bases with no gene match: 6. The CDR3 totals 14 residues. The germline gives CDR1 SGHTA, CDR2 FQGNSA. CDR3 coding DNA: TGTGCCAGCAGCCGAGGGGGCCAAAACAATGAGCAGTTCTTC. Translating gives CASSRGGQNNEQFF.

The V and J genes are TRBV6-5 and TRBJ1-2; D is perhaps TRBD1 (5 bases). The CDR3 consists of 14 residues. V dropped 5 bases and J dropped 6 bases, with 16 bases sitting between them. The germline gives CDR1 MNHEY, CDR2 SVGAGI. The CDR3 here is CASSDAGGKNGYTF. CDR3 nucleotides: TGTGCCAGCAGTGATGCGGGGGGAAAGAATGGCTACACCTTC.

CDR3 sequence (DNA): TGTGCCAGCAGCATTCGTCGGGGAGGCCGGGGCGATGAGCAGTTCTTC. Its translation: CASSIRRGGRGDEQFF. The gene calls are TRBV7-2 and TRBJ2-1, with D possibly TRBD2 on 6 matching bases. Trimming left V 5 bases short and J 8 bases short, with 22 bases between. CDR1 and CDR2 (germline): SGHTA, FQGNSA. The CDR3 has 16 amino acids.

This clone was found many times. J is TRBJ2-7 and V is TRBV2; D uncertain. Germline CDR1 reads SNHLY; CDR2 reads FYNNEI. CDR3 size: 10 residues. V was pared by 3 bases and J by 3 bases, with 0 bases between. CDR3 region: CASSDYEQYF. As DNA, the CDR3 is TGTGCCAGCAGTGACTACGAGCAGTACTTC.

The gene calls are TRBV6-6 and TRBJ1-5; D remains ambiguous. The germline V and J ends were trimmed by 8 bases and 9 bases, with 23 bases remaining between them. Germline CDR1 MNHNY, CDR2 SVGAGI (reference sequence). The CDR3 contains 15 residues. CDR3 in amino acids: CASRAGGPSHGPQHF. Written as DNA, the CDR3 is TGTGCCAGCCGTGCCGGAGGCCCCTCCCACGGGCCCCAGCATTTT.

The rearrangement joins TRBV14 to TRBJ2-3; D call uncertain. Germline loops: CDR1 SGHDN, CDR2 FVKESK. Trimming shortened V by 5 bases and J by 6 bases, and 9 bases separated the two germline ends. This CDR3 comprises 12 residues. This CDR3 is CASSFQPDTQYF. As DNA, the CDR3 is TGTGCCAGCAGCTTTCAGCCGGATACGCAGTATTTT.

This clone was counted a few times. The chain has TRBV6-1 and TRBJ2-5, with D perhaps matching TRBD2 (5 bases). V was cut by 4 bases and J by 5 bases, with 17 bases left in between. The length of the CDR3 is 15 residues. Per the germline V gene, CDR1 is MNHNS and CDR2 is SASEGT. CDR3 DNA sequence: TGTGCCAGCAGTGTGGGCATCGGGAATAGGGAGACCCAGTACTTC. Protein product: CASSVGIGNRETQYF.

The V gene is TRBV5-1, the J gene TRBJ2-3; 7 bases line up with TRBD2. After removal of 1 base from V and 4 bases from J, the junction contained 12 bases not matched to a gene. The CDR3 extends over 17 amino acids. Germline V CDR1 and CDR2: SGHRS, YFSETQ. The CDR3: CASSLTAREIPADTQYF. The CDR3 nucleotides are TGCGCCAGCAGCTTGACCGCGCGGGAGATCCCCGCAGATACGCAGTATTTT.

In its sample, this clone was seen many times. This sequence joins TRBV27 and TRBJ1-6; no clear D gene. This CDR3 has 13 residues. V lost 2 bases and J lost 10, with 9 bases in between. Germline-derived CDR1 and CDR2 are MNHEY and SMNVEV (reference sequence). The CDR3 nucleotides read TGTGCCAGCAGTTTAGGTGTTCGGTCACCCCTCCACTTT. This sequence encodes CASSLGVRSPLHF.

This clone has ten or more counts. The V gene is TRBV18, the J gene TRBJ2-1; D tentatively reads TRBD1 or TRBD2 (5 bases each). Between the trimmed V and J ends, which lost 5 bases and 1 base, there was a span of 21 bases. Per germline, CDR1 KGHSH and CDR2 LQKENI. The CDR3 covers 18 residues. CDR3 coding DNA: TGTGCCAGCTCAGATGTGAGGGGCTTTCCTCGATCCTACAATGAGCAGTTCTTC. Amino acid sequence: CASSDVRGFPRSYNEQFF.

This chain connects TRBV14 to TRBJ2-3; weak D call: TRBD2 (6 bases). The V end lost 4 bases, the J end lost 4 bases, and 12 bases lay between the germline ends. CDR1 is SGHDN and CDR2 is FVKESK in the germline V gene. The CDR3 sequence is 14 residues long. The CDR3 protein is CASSPPGVPDTQYF. Written as DNA, the CDR3 is TGTGCCAGCAGCCCCCCGGGAGTCCCAGATACGCAGTATTTT.

J is TRBJ1-1 and V is TRBV7-9; the D is unclear. The CDR3 is 13 residues long. The germline gives CDR1 SEHNR, CDR2 FQNEAQ (reference sequence). Trimming removed 5 bases at V and 2 bases at J, with 9 bases between. CDR3 nucleotides: TGTGCCAGCAGCGAGGCTGTTAACACTGAAGCTTTCTTT. Its translation: CASSEAVNTEAFF. The whole variable domain, remainder taken from reference TRBV7-9 and TRBJ1-1, is DTGVSQNPRHKITKRGQNVTFRCDPISEHNRLYWYRQTLGQGPEFLTYFQNEAQLEKSRLLSDRFSAERPKGSFSTLEIQRTEQGDSAMYLCASSEAVNTEAFFGQGTRLTVV.

This chain joins TRBV19 and TRBJ2-6, with a possible D match to TRBD1 (5 bases). The V gene's germline CDR1 is LNHDA and CDR2 SQIVND (reference sequence). V was shortened by 3 bases and J by 2 bases, with 8 bases between the two germline ends. The CDR3 covers 15 residues. The CDR3 DNA reads as TGTGCCAGTAGTATTAAGACAGCTGGGGCCAACGTCCTGACTTTC. Amino acids: CASSIKTAGANVLTF.

The V call is TRBV6-6, the J call TRBJ2-2; 7 nucleotides agree with TRBD1. Germline assignment: CDR1 MNHNY and CDR2 SVGAGI (reference sequence). V gave up 5 bases and J gave up 3 bases; unmatched junction bases: 3. The CDR3 is 14 amino acids. CDR3: CASSRTGDTGELFF. CDR3 in DNA: TGTGCCAGCAGTCGGACAGGAGACACCGGGGAGCTGTTTTTT.

V usage is TRBV7-9 and J usage is TRBJ1-1; D ambiguous. Germline CDR1 reads SEHNR; CDR2 reads FQNEAQ (reference sequence). The length of the CDR3 is 14 residues. The V end lost 0 bases, the J end lost 6 bases, and 11 bases lay between the germline ends. CDR3 nucleotide sequence: TGTGCCAGCAGCTTAGCGGGCCGTGATTCTGAAGCTTTCTTT. Its protein is CASSLAGRDSEAFF.